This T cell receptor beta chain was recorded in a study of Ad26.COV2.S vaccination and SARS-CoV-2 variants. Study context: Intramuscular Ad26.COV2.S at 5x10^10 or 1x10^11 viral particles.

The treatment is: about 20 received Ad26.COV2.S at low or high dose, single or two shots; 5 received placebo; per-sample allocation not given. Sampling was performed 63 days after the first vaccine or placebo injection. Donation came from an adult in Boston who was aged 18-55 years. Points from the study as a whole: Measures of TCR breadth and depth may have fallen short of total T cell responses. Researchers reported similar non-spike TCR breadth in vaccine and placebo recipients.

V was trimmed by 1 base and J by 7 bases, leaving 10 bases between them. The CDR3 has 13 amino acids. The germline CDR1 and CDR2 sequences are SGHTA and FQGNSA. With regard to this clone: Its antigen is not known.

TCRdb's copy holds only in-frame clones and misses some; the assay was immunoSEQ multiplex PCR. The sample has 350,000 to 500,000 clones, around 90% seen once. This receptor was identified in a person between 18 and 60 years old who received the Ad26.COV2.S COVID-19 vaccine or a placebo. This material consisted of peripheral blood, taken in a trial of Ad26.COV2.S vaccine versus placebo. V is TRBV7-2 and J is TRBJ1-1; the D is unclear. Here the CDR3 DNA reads TGTGCCAGCAGCTTAGATCGTAGGATTGAAGCTTTCTTT. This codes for CASSLDRRIEAFF.